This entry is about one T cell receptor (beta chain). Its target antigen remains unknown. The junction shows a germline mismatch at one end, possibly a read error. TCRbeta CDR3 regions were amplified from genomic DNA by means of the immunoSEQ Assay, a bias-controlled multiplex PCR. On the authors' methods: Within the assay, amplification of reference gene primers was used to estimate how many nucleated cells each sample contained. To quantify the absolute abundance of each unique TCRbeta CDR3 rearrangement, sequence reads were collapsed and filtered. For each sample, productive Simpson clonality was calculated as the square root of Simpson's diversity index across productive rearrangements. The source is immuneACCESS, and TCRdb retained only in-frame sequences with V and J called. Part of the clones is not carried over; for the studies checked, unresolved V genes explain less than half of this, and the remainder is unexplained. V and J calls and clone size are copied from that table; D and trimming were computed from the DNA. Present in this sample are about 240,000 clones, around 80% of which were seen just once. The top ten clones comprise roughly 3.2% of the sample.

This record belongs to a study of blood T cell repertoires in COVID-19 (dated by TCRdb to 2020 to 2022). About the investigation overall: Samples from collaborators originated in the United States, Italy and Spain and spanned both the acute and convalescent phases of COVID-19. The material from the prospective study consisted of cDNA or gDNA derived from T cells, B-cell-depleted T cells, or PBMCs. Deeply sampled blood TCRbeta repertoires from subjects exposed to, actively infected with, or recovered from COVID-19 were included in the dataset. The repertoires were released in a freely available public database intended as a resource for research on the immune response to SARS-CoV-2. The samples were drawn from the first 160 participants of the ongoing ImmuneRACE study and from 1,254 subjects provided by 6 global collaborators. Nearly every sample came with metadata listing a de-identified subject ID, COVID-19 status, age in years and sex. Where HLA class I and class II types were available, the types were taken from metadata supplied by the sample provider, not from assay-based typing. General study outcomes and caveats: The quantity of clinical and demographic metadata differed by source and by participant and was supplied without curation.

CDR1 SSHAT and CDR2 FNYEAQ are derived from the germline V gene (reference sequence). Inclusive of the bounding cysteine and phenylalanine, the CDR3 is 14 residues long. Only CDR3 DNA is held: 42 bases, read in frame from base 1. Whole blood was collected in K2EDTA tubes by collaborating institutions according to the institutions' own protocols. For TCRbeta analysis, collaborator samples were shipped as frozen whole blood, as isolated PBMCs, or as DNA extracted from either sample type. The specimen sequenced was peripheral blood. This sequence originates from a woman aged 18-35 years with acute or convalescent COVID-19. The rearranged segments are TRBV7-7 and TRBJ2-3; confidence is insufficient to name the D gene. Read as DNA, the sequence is TGTGCTAGCAGCCCTTCGACTAGCACAGATACGCAGTATTTT. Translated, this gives CASSPSTSTDTQYF.